Below, 24 T cell receptor beta chains from the same sample are listed, as sequenced in a study of a mutant IDH1 vaccine in newly diagnosed glioma. TCRdb's copy holds only in-frame clones and misses some; the assay was immunoSEQ multiplex PCR. The data contain 55,000 to 65,000 clones, approximately 75% of them singletons. The time point here: week 47, end of study. One vaccine dose held 300 ug of mutant IDH1 20-mer peptide and came with topical imiquimod. Antigens for these TCRs are unknown. Sample: PBMCs, taken from a glioma patient whose treatment included an IDH1 peptide vaccine. The receptor set was obtained from a man aged 50 or older with glioma.

The chain employs TRBV20-1 and TRBJ1-1; perhaps TRBD1 as D (6 bases). This CDR3 contains 11 residues. Germline V CDR1 and CDR2: DFQATT, SNEGSKA (reference sequence). The germline V and J ends were trimmed by 5 bases and 8 bases, with 12 bases remaining between them. DNA for the CDR3: TGCAGTGCTTTCCACAGGGAAGAAGCTTTCTTT. It codes for CSAFHREEAFF.

This chain uses TRBV5-6 with TRBJ2-7; D remains unclear. Germline V CDR1 and CDR2: SGHDT, YYEEEE. V dropped 0 bases and J dropped 5 bases, with 12 bases sitting between them. The CDR3 contains 14 residues. CDR3 loop: CASSLDLGVDEQYF. The CDR3 DNA sequence: TGTGCCAGCAGCTTGGATCTGGGCGTCGACGAGCAGTACTTC.

This clone was counted between two and nine times. This sequence joins TRBV5-5 and TRBJ2-7; no clear D. The V end was cut by 1 base, the J end by 4 bases, with 6 bases between. CDR1 and CDR2 (germline): SGHKS, YYEKEE (reference sequence). The CDR3 is 12 residues long. This CDR3 is CASSLMGYEQYF. The CDR3 nucleotides are TGTGCCAGCAGCTTGATGGGTTACGAGCAGTACTTC.

The chain has TRBV4-1 and TRBJ2-1, with D unclear. The CDR3 consists of 13 residues. Trimming shortened V by 2 bases and J by 10 bases, and 12 bases separated the two germline ends. Germline V gene sequence: CDR1 MGHRA, CDR2 YSYEKL. The CDR3 is CASSQWDLKEQFF. CDR3 DNA: TGCGCCAGCAGCCAATGGGATCTCAAAGAGCAGTTCTTC.

This clone came up once. This chain connects TRBV5-1 to TRBJ1-2, with D unclear. The V end lost 5 bases, the J end lost 5 bases, and 10 bases lay between the germline ends. Germline CDR1 SGHRS, CDR2 YFSETQ. CDR3 length: 12 residues. CDR3 in DNA: TGCGCCAGCAGAGGCGAGGCGTATGGCTACACCTTC. Translated: CASRGEAYGYTF.

V usage is TRBV13 and J usage is TRBJ2-5; D is possibly TRBD2 (5 bases). V lost 3 bases and J 4 bases, leaving 6 bases between the germline ends. CDR3 length: 12 amino acids. CDR1 is PRHDT and CDR2 is FYEKMQ in the germline V gene (reference sequence). CDR3 protein: CASSFAGETQYF. The CDR3 region has the DNA TGTGCCAGCAGCTTCGCGGGAGAGACCCAGTACTTC.

The chain couples TRBV5-1 to TRBJ2-7; 8 positions match TRBD1. The CDR3 length is 13 residues. V gave up 3 bases and J gave up 3 bases; unmatched junction bases: 2. Germline CDR1 SGHRS, CDR2 YFSETQ. The CDR3, as DNA: TGCGCCAGCAGCTCGGGACAGGACTACGAGCAGTACTTC. Its translation is CASSSGQDYEQYF. The variable domain in full, with the rest retrieved from reference TRBV5-1 and TRBJ2-7, is KAGVTQTPRYLIKTRGQQVTLSCSPISGHRSVSWYQQTPGQGLQFLFEYFSETQRNKGNFPGRFSGRQFSNSRSEMNVSTLELGDSALYLCASSSGQDYEQYFGPGTRLTVT.

This clone was picked up a small number of times. The chain combines TRBV18 with TRBJ2-7; D is unresolved. The CDR3 is 14 amino acids. Trimming took off 6 bases at V and 2 bases at J, with 14 bases between the two ends. Germline V lookup: CDR1 KGHSH, CDR2 LQKENI. The CDR3 sequence is CASSPTAVPYEQYF. Here the CDR3 DNA reads TGTGCCAGCTCGCCGACTGCAGTACCCTACGAGCAGTACTTC.

This chain connects TRBV19 to TRBJ2-3; TRBD1 might be the D (6 bases). Germline CDR1 reads LNHDA; CDR2 reads SQIVND (reference sequence). The V and J ends lost 5 bases and 0 bases respectively, with 15 bases between them. The CDR3 spans 16 residues. The CDR3 is CASSPGTLSSTDTQYF. The DNA of the CDR3 is TGTGCCAGTAGTCCCGGGACACTATCTAGCACAGATACGCAGTATTTT.

The chain employs TRBV2 and TRBJ2-5; no reliable D call. The last part of the DNA fits TRBJ2-7 better; the J call may be wrong. Germline V gene lookup returns CDR1 SNHLY and CDR2 FYNNEI. CDR3 length equals 13 residues. In DNA, the CDR3 is TGTGCCAGCAGCTCGGGTCGGTCCTACGAGCAGTACTTC. Translation: CASSSGRSYEQYF.

The chain couples TRBV11-2 to TRBJ2-2; TRBD1 might be the D (5 bases). The germline gives CDR1 SGHAT, CDR2 FQNNGV. The CDR3 totals 13 residues. Deletions cut 7 bases from V and 1 base from J, with 7 bases between. The CDR3 spells CASTGQNTGELFF. The CDR3 DNA follows: TGTGCCAGCACCGGACAGAACACCGGGGAGCTGTTTTTT.

The V gene is TRBV9, the J gene TRBJ1-1; 8 bases map to TRBD1. The CDR3 is 14 residues long. After removal of 7 bases from V and 4 bases from J, the junction contained 9 bases not matched to a gene. Germline CDR1 reads SGDLS; CDR2 reads YYNGEE. The CDR3 DNA sequence: TGTGCCAGCGAACCGGGACAGGAAATCACTGAAGCTTTCTTT. This encodes CASEPGQEITEAFF. Using reference TRBV9 and TRBJ1-1 for the parts outside the CDR3, the full variable domain is DSGVTQTPKHLITATGQRVTLRCSPRSGDLSVYWYQQSLDQGLQFLIQYYNGEERAKGNILERFSAQQFPDLHSELNLSSLELGDSALYFCASEPGQEITEAFFGQGTRLTVV.

V gene TRBV6-1 combines with J gene TRBJ2-5; D is undetermined. Germline V gene lookup returns CDR1 MNHNS and CDR2 SASEGT. Between the trimmed V and J ends, which lost 7 bases and 5 bases, there was a span of 14 bases. CDR3 length equals 13 residues. DNA of the CDR3: TGTGCCAGCACTCCCACCCCCACGGAGACCCAGTACTTC. Amino acid sequence: CASTPTPTETQYF.

This chain uses TRBV6-5 with TRBJ2-1; 7 nucleotides agree with TRBD1. The CDR3 loop spans 13 amino acids. CDR1 is MNHEY, CDR2 SVGAGI, per germline. The ends lost 5 bases at V and 6 bases at J; junction bases unmatched: 4. CDR3 loop: CASSPTGPNEQFF. The CDR3 DNA reads as TGTGCCAGCAGTCCGACAGGGCCCAATGAGCAGTTCTTC.

V and J are TRBV27 and TRBJ1-5, with a tentative D call TRBD1 (6 bases). The CDR3 covers 14 residues. Germline-derived CDR1 and CDR2 are MNHEY and SMNVEV (reference sequence). Trimming left V 3 bases short and J 7 bases short, with 13 bases between. CDR3 amino acids: CASSFWGAGQPQHF. CDR3 DNA: TGTGCCAGCAGTTTTTGGGGGGCAGGGCAGCCCCAGCATTTT.

This chain links TRBV10-3 with TRBJ1-2, with a possible D match to TRBD1 (5 bases). Trimming shortened V by 2 bases and J by 0 bases, and 7 bases separated the two germline ends. The CDR3 spans 14 residues. CDR1 ENHRY and CDR2 SYGVKD come from the germline V gene. The CDR3 is CAISEGGSNYGYTF. DNA of the CDR3: TGTGCCATCAGTGAGGGGGGGTCTAACTATGGCTACACCTTC.

This clone was detected a few times. The chain carries TRBV27 and TRBJ1-4; unclear D gene. This CDR3 region has 13 residues. Between the trimmed V and J ends, which lost 2 bases and 7 bases, there was a span of 8 bases. The germline V gene encodes CDR1 MNHEY and CDR2 SMNVEV (reference sequence). CDR3 in DNA: TGTGCCAGCAGTTTAAGTGGGCTTGAAAAACTGTTTTTT. It specifies CASSLSGLEKLFF.

A few counts support this clone. V and J are TRBV25-1 and TRBJ1-2, with D unresolved. The CDR3 is 13 amino acids. The germline CDR1 and CDR2 sequences are MGHDK and SYGVNS. With 4 bases removed from V and 2 bases from J, the gap between germline ends came to 8 bases. The CDR3 reads CASSVTANYGYTF. For the CDR3, the DNA is TGTGCCAGCAGTGTGACTGCAAACTATGGCTACACCTTC.

This sequence joins TRBV5-6 and TRBJ1-4; D is uncertain. CDR3 length: 17 amino acids. Trimming pared 3 bases from V and 4 bases from J, leaving 19 bases between. Per germline, CDR1 SGHDT and CDR2 YYEEEE. The CDR3, as DNA: TGTGCCAGCAGCTCCGCCCGCCGACGAGGAAGTAATGAAAAACTGTTTTTT. Translated: CASSSARRRGSNEKLFF.

This clone was seen ten or more times. The V and J genes are TRBV10-2 and TRBJ1-1; the D is unclear. This CDR3 region has 12 residues. V was clipped by 6 bases and J by 2 bases, with 7 bases between them. Germline V gene lookup returns CDR1 WSHSY and CDR2 SAAADI. The CDR3 reads CASRGSNTEAFF. The CDR3 region has the DNA TGCGCCAGCAGGGGGAGTAACACTGAAGCTTTCTTT.

This clone came up a few times. The chain links TRBV4-1 to TRBJ1-1, with D perhaps TRBD1 (6 bases). The V gene's germline CDR1 is MGHRA and CDR2 YSYEKL. V was cut by 1 base and J by 0 bases, with 15 bases left in between. This CDR3 is 17 amino acids long. CDR3 sequence: CASSQVRGVEMNTEAFF. In DNA form, the CDR3 reads TGCGCCAGCAGCCAAGTAAGGGGGGTGGAAATGAACACTGAAGCTTTCTTT.

This clone was counted between two and nine times. The chain recombines TRBV30 with TRBJ2-2; no clear D. Germline V CDR1 and CDR2: GTSNPN, SVGIG (reference sequence). V was clipped by 0 bases and J by 3 bases, with 5 bases between them. The CDR3 runs 13 residues. The DNA of the CDR3 is TGTGCCTGGAGTGTAACAGACACCGGGGAGCTGTTTTTT. As protein: CAWSVTDTGELFF.

This clone was picked up a small number of times. The V call is TRBV9, the J call TRBJ1-3; TRBD1 aligns across 8 bases. Trimming cost V 5 bases and J 0 bases; bases outside gene matches: 7. The germline gives CDR1 SGDLS, CDR2 YYNGEE. The CDR3 consists of 16 residues. CDR3 DNA: TGTGCCAGCAGTCTCACTACAGGGGGCTCTGGAAACACCATATATTTT. The encoded protein is CASSLTTGGSGNTIYF.

This clone showed up just once. The V gene is TRBV7-2, the J gene TRBJ2-1, with 8 bases identical to TRBD2. Germline values: CDR1 SGHTA, CDR2 FQGNSA. The CDR3 spans 16 residues. J gave up 4 bases and V 4 bases, and 9 bases lay outside the gene matches. The CDR3, as DNA: TGTGCCAGCAGCTCCCTCGGGGGCGGGGGGTACAATGAGCAGTTCTTC. Its translation: CASSSLGGGGYNEQFF. The full variable domain, in which reference TRBV7-2 and TRBJ2-1 provide the parts outside the CDR3, is GAGVSQSPSNKVTEKGKDVELRCDPISGHTALYWYRQSLGQGLEFLIYFQGNSAPDKSGLPSDRFSAERTGGSVSTLTIQRTQQEDSAVYLCASSSLGGGGYNEQFFGPGTRLTVL.